This T cell receptor beta chain originates from a study of T cells in localized non-small cell lung cancer. General study results and limits: Adjacent lung was found to contain a median about 60 of the top 100 tumor clones. Because only a single region of the tumor was sequenced, heterogeneity remains possible. Uninvolved neighboring lung showed the greatest T cell clonality, exceeding tumor.

Clones were sequenced by immunoSEQ multiplex PCR, and TCRdb holds only the in-frame ones, with some missing. The sample yields over 30,000 clones, about 90% seen once. In germline, CDR1 is MNHNS, CDR2 SASEGT. This CDR3 has 14 residues. J gave up 1 base and V 6 bases, and 2 bases lay outside the gene matches. As to this clone: What it binds is unknown.

The chain has TRBV6-1 and TRBJ2-3; TRBD1 aligns across 9 bases. The clonotype comes from a man aged 35-69 years with stage I lung adenocarcinoma. This material consisted of peripheral blood, taken before any cancer treatment. CDR3 DNA: TGTGCCAGCAGAGGACAGGGGCGCACAGATACGCAGTATTTT. This encodes CASRGQGRTDTQYF.